This T cell receptor beta chain is drawn from a study of T cell repertoires in cytomegalovirus infection. TCRdb re-derived calls from the reads in MiXCR, one entry per CDR3 protein. This table has about 330,000 distinct CDR3 sequences, 9.5% appearing once. Study results and limitations: HLA-C-restricted, CMV-specific TCR beta clonotypes were dominant ex vivo.

This clonotype showed up many times. The antigen remains undetermined. Material for sequencing was PBMCs. This sequence originates from a human donor in good health (CMV status not recorded). Some clones in this sample may be carry-over from other donors' samples.

The DNA of the CDR3 is TGTGCCAGCAGCCAACAGACTTTGGGGGGGGCGCTTATTTGGGGCTACACCTTC. Its translation is CASSQQTLGGALIWGYTF. The chain combines TRBV4-2 with TRBJ1-2; TRBD1 is a possible D gene (6 bases). Germline CDR1 reads LGHNA; CDR2 reads YNFKEQ. The CDR3 totals 18 residues. Between the trimmed V and J ends, which lost 2 bases and 8 bases, there was a span of 27 bases.